This TCR beta chain was retrieved from a study of blood T cell repertoires in COVID-19. Study summary: Sites in the United States, Italy and Spain provided acute and convalescent COVID-19 samples. From T cells, B-cell-depleted T cells, or PBMCs came the material, which was cDNA or gDNA.

While infection was still active, Seattle patients were enrolled and then followed longitudinally. This CDR3 contains 13 residues. Germline CDR1 reads MNHEY; CDR2 reads SMNVEV (reference sequence). V was clipped by 8 bases and J by 4 bases, with 15 bases between them. Per the original data handling: Reference gene primer amplification gave nucleated cell count estimates. The assay was immunoSEQ multiplex PCR, and TCRdb's table has in-frame clones only and misses some. That table furnishes V, J and clone size, whereas the DNA furnished D and trimming. In the table there are 250,000 to 300,000 clones, about nine tenths of which are singletons.

The chain uses TRBV27 and TRBJ2-7; possible D gene TRBD2, 5 bases. This receptor was obtained from a woman aged 25 to 39 with COVID-19, enrolled during active disease. The sequenced sample was peripheral blood. The CDR3 loop reads CASRSSRGYEQYF. The CDR3 DNA is TGTGCCAGCCGGTCCAGTCGGGGTTACGAGCAGTACTTC.